The source of this T cell receptor (beta chain) is a study of T-cell reconstitution after alpha-beta-depleted transplantation in children. To note about this clonotype: What it binds is unknown.

Using unique molecular identifiers, the investigators prepared the TCRbeta library. TCRdb re-called the PCR reads through MiXCR, storing one row per CDR3 protein. Found here are almost 250,000 distinct CDR3 sequences, around 25% of them singletons; the top ten hold about 2.5%. Study-level findings and limits: A year post-transplant, T-cell counts and diversity derived mostly from newly produced T cells. Several patients had high TCRbeta diversity at day 60; it came from surviving recipient T cells and thymic progenitors.

The sample consisted of PBMCs, taken before TCRalphabeta/CD19-depleted stem cell transplant. The clonotype was recovered from a girl aged 2-10 years with Fanconi anemia, due to receive a stem cell transplant.

CDR3 DNA sequence: TGTGCCAGCAGCCAAGAGTACAGGATTCTCCAAGAGACCCAGTACTTC. It translates to CASSQEYRILQETQYF. The gene calls are TRBV3-1 and TRBJ2-5; tentatively, D is TRBD1 (5 bases). The germline V gene encodes CDR1 LGHDT and CDR2 YNNKEL (reference sequence). There are 16 residues in the CDR3. Trimming stripped 0 bases from V and 1 base from J, with 12 bases between.